This T cell receptor beta chain is drawn from a study of regulatory T cells in long-lasting Graves disease. Study conclusions and caveats: Persistent cases favored TRBV28, TRBJ1-2 and TRBJ2-5.

This clonotype was recorded at least ten times. Its specificity is unknown. As for time point: newly diagnosed GD, antithyroid drugs for less than 3 months. Extracted RNA from PBMCs served as the source of the TCR library. Researchers made TCR beta libraries by using iRepertoire HTBI primers and running Arm-PCR on CDR3 regions. TCRdb recomputed calls from the multiplex PCR reads with MiXCR, one row per CDR3 protein. The sample has approximately 470,000 distinct CDR3 sequences, under 20% seen once; the top ten hold roughly an eighth. The CDR3 sequence is 16 residues long. CDR1 and CDR2 from the germline V gene are SGHVS and FQNEAQ. Trimming removed 1 base from V and 2 bases from J; junction bases left unmatched: 5. These data also featured in a second study, about T cells in Graves' hyperthyroidism and ophthalmopathy. Turning to that study: On the basis of clinical symptoms, serum thyroxine and TRAb, thyroid ultrasound and orbital computed tomography, diagnoses were made. The HTBI primer set was used in a first-round RT-PCR of the TCR CDR3. From stable hyperthyroidism, ophthalmopathy was set apart by a 13 V-J model.

The rearrangement links TRBV7-8 to TRBJ2-7; 10 nucleotides line up with TRBD1. Sequences were derived from peripheral blood mononuclear cells (PBMCs), sampled at new diagnosis, from a patient treated with antithyroid drugs. The clonotype comes from a man in his forties with Graves disease. The CDR3 DNA reads as TGTGCCAGCAGCTTAGTCCGGGACAGGGGAACCTACGAGCAGTACTTC. It codes for CASSLVRDRGTYEQYF.